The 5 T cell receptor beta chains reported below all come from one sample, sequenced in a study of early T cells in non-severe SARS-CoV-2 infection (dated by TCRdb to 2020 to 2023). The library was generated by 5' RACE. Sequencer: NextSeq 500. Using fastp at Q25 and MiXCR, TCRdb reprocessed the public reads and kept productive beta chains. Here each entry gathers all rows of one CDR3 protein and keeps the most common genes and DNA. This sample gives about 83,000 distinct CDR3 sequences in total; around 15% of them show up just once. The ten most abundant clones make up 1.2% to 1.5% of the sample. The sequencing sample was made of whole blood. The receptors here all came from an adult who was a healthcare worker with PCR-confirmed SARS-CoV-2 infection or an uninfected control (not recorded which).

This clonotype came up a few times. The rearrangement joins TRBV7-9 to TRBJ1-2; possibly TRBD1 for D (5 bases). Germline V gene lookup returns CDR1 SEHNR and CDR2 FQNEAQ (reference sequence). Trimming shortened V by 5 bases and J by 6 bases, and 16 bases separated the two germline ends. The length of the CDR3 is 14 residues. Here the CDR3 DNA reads TGTGCCAGCAGCCCAAGGGACCTACGGGATGGCTACACCTTC. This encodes CASSPRDLRDGYTF.

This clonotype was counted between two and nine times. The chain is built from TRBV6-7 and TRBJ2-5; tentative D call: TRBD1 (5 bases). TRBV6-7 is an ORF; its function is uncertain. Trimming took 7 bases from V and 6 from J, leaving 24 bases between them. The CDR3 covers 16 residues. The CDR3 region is CASTIIGAVGVKTQYF. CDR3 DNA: TGTGCCAGCACTATAATAGGGGCAGTGGGCGTGAAGACCCAGTACTTC.

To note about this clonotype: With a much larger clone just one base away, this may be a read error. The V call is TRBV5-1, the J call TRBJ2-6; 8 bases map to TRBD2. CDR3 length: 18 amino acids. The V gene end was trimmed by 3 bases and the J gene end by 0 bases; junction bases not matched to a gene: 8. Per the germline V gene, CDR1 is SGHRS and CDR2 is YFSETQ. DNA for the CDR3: TGCGCCAGCAGCTCCCCGGGGGGGTCCAGCTCTGGGGCCAACGTCCTGACTTTC. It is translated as CASSSPGGSSSGANVLTF.

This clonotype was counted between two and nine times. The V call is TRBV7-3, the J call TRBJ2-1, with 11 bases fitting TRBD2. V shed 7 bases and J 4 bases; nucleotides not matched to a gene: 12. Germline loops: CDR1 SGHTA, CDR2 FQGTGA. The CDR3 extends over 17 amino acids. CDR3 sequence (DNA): TGTGCCAGCACCCTGCTACTAGCGGGGGCCCTTTACAATGAGCAGTTCTTC. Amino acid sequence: CASTLLLAGALYNEQFF.

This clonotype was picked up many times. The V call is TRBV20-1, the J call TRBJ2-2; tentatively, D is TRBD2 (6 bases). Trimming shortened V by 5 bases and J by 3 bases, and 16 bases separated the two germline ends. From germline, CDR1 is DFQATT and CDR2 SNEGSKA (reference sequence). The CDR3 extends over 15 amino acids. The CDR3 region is CSAPRAGRDTGELFF. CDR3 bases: TGCAGTGCTCCGCGCGCGGGGCGAGACACCGGGGAGCTGTTTTTT.